This TCR beta chain appears in the sequencing data of a study of shared clonotypes between healthy human individuals. Naive CD8 isolation took CD45RO-negative cells positively selected for CCR7 and excluded terminally differentiated effector memory CD45RA+ cells. V trimming: 7 bases; J trimming: 2 bases; junction bases outside the gene matches: 9. CDR1 MGHDK and CDR2 SYGVNS come from the germline V gene. The CDR3 contains 15 residues. Researchers divided each subset's genomic DNA evenly across several immunoSEQ plates. Repertoires were generated with immunoSEQ multiplex PCR, while TCRdb's copy carries only in-frame clones and drops some. The data contain roughly 1,800,000 clones, approximately 94% of them singletons.

The source material was naive CD8+ T cells sorted from blood. This receptor was identified in a man between 18 and 29 years old in good health. The genes are TRBV25-1 and TRBJ2-3; 7 bases agree with TRBD2. The DNA for the CDR3 is TGTGCCAGCATGGAAGGCGGGGGTTACACAGATACGCAGTATTTT. It specifies CASMEGGGYTDTQYF. The whole variable domain, remainder taken from reference TRBV25-1 and TRBJ2-3, is EADIYQTPRYLVIGTGKKITLECSQTMGHDKMYWYQQDPGMELHLIHYSYGVNSTEKGDLSSESTVSRIRTEHFPLTLESARPSHTSQYLCASMEGGGYTDTQYFGPGTRLTVL.